The 14 T cell receptor beta chains below all came from one sample that was sequenced in a study of blood T cells in healthy people across ages. Next came a second PCR, run for about 6 to 12 cycles, which used a sample-barcoded 5' primer along with a J-beta primer mix. Each CDR3 protein is one row after TCRdb ran MiXCR on the 5' RACE reads. Altogether roughly 800,000 distinct CDR3 sequences are present, 20% to 25% being singletons, with the ten largest covering more than 8%. This same sample was also taken into another study, of T cells of mothers and their children.

The source material was blood. Every receptor here comes from a boy aged 5-17 years in good health.

The chain couples TRBV4-3 to TRBJ2-1; D ambiguous. This CDR3 has 15 residues. V lost 0 bases, J lost 10 bases, and 16 bases lay in between. Germline CDR1 and CDR2: LGHNA and YSLEER. CDR3 sequence reads: CASSQDRAGSNEQFF. CDR3 nucleotide sequence: TGCGCCAGCAGCCAAGATCGGGCAGGAAGCAACGAGCAGTTCTTC.

The chain recombines TRBV7-2 with TRBJ2-7, with 14 positions matching TRBD2. V was clipped by 1 base and J by 2 bases; unmatched bases: 1. The CDR3 has 16 amino acids. Germline CDR1 and CDR2: SGHTA and FQGNSA. The CDR3 DNA sequence: TGTGCCAGCAGCTTAGGGGGACTAGCGGGAGCCTACGAGCAGTACTTC. Its protein product is CASSLGGLAGAYEQYF.

This chain links TRBV29-1 with TRBJ1-1; a possible D gene is TRBD1 (6 bases). Per the germline V gene, CDR1 is SQVTM and CDR2 is ANQGSEA. V was clipped by 7 bases and J by 5 bases, with 14 bases between them. The CDR3 runs 12 residues. This CDR3 is CSARERGTEAFF. CDR3 in DNA: TGCAGCGCCCGAGAGAGGGGGACTGAAGCTTTCTTT.

This chain joins TRBV20-1 and TRBJ2-3; 10 bases agree with TRBD2. CDR1 is DFQATT and CDR2 is SNEGSKA in the germline V gene (reference sequence). Germline trimming cut 2 bases from V and 0 bases from J; bases unmatched to any gene: 14. The CDR3 is 19 residues long. The CDR3 loop reads CSARKYGQGSGGSTDTQYF. CDR3 nucleotide sequence: TGCAGTGCTAGAAAGTACGGACAGGGTAGCGGGGGGAGCACAGATACGCAGTATTTT.

This clonotype was observed a handful of times. An end of the junction differs from the germline gene, which may be a read error. The V and J genes are TRBV12-3 or TRBV12-4 and TRBJ2-7; 8 positions match TRBD1. The CDR3 is made up of 13 amino acids. Here the CDR3 reads CASSGQGSDEQYF. The CDR3 region has the DNA TGTGCCAGCAGTGGACAGGGCTCCGACGAGCAGTACTTC.

The chain recombines TRBV20-1 with TRBJ1-2; perhaps TRBD1 as D (5 bases). Trimming shortened V by 2 bases and J by 4 bases, and 20 bases separated the two germline ends. Germline assignment: CDR1 DFQATT and CDR2 SNEGSKA (reference sequence). The CDR3 has 16 residues. Written as DNA, the CDR3 is TGCAGTGCTAGAATCCAGGGTCAAACCGGGCTCTATGGCTACACCTTC. Protein: CSARIQGQTGLYGYTF.

CDR3 amino acids: CASSPWREEAFF. DNA of the CDR3: TGTGCCAGCAGCCCTTGGAGGGAGGAAGCTTTCTTT. The rearrangement uses TRBV12-3 or TRBV12-4 and TRBJ1-1; D is ambiguous. The CDR3 length is 12 residues. V was trimmed by 6 bases and J by 8 bases, leaving 13 bases between them.

The chain employs TRBV10-3 and TRBJ2-5, with no clear D. The assigned J gene may be wrong: the sequence end matches TRBJ2-1 better. Per the germline V gene, CDR1 is ENHRY and CDR2 is SYGVKD. This CDR3 comprises 12 residues. The CDR3 DNA sequence: TGTGCCATCAGTGAGTTGGTCGGTGAGCAGTTCTTC. It yields the protein CAISELVGEQFF.

This clonotype appeared a single time. The genes are TRBV18 and TRBJ2-1, with TRBD1 matching 10 bases. V gave up 3 bases and J gave up 8 bases; unmatched junction bases: 4. The V gene's germline CDR1 is KGHSH and CDR2 LQKENI. The CDR3 is 14 residues long. CDR3 sequence: CASSPGTGAYEQFF. CDR3 bases: TGTGCCAGCTCACCCGGGACAGGGGCCTATGAGCAGTTCTTC.

This chain joins TRBV2 and TRBJ2-5; D not resolved. The CDR3 extends over 13 amino acids. With 7 bases removed from V and 2 bases from J, the gap between germline ends came to 11 bases. Germline loops: CDR1 SNHLY, CDR2 FYNNEI. This CDR3 is CASNGGPQETQYF. The CDR3 nucleotides read TGTGCCAGCAATGGCGGACCTCAAGAGACCCAGTACTTC.

This clonotype was counted only a few times. The rearrangement uses TRBV4-2 and TRBJ1-5; D remains unclear. The CDR3 extends over 16 amino acids. Trimming cost V 1 base and J 1 base, with 11 bases left between them. Germline V gene data show CDR1 as LGHNA and CDR2 as YNFKEQ. The CDR3 here is CASSQVMVMSNQPQHF. For the CDR3, the DNA is TGTGCCAGCAGCCAAGTTATGGTCATGAGCAATCAGCCCCAGCATTTT.

A few counts support this clonotype. CDR3: CASSLVGRTHQNIQYF. CDR3 nucleotide sequence: TGTGCCAGCAGCTTAGTTGGGAGGACACATCAAAACATTCAGTACTTC. The V gene is TRBV7-9, the J gene TRBJ2-4; tentative D call: TRBD2 (6 bases). The CDR3 contains 16 residues. The germline CDR1 and CDR2 sequences are SEHNR and FQNEAQ (reference sequence). Trimming pared 1 base from V and 5 bases from J, leaving 15 bases between.

This chain uses TRBV9 with TRBJ1-2; possible D gene TRBD1, 6 bases. Germline-derived CDR1 and CDR2 are SGDLS and YYNGEE. Trimming removed 0 bases at V and 8 bases at J, with 20 bases between. The CDR3 loop spans 16 amino acids. The CDR3 spells CASSVEDSTAPTGYTF. The CDR3 nucleotides read TGTGCCAGCAGCGTAGAGGACAGCACTGCCCCTACCGGCTACACCTTC.

This clonotype was seen only a few times. The chain is built from TRBV6-1 and TRBJ1-4, with D perhaps matching TRBD1 (5 bases). Trimming removed 6 bases at V and 0 bases at J, with 11 bases between. The CDR3 is 15 amino acids. Germline-derived CDR1 and CDR2 are MNHNS and SASEGT. The CDR3 region is CASREWGATNEKLFF. DNA for the CDR3: TGTGCCAGCAGGGAATGGGGGGCAACTAATGAAAAACTGTTTTTT.